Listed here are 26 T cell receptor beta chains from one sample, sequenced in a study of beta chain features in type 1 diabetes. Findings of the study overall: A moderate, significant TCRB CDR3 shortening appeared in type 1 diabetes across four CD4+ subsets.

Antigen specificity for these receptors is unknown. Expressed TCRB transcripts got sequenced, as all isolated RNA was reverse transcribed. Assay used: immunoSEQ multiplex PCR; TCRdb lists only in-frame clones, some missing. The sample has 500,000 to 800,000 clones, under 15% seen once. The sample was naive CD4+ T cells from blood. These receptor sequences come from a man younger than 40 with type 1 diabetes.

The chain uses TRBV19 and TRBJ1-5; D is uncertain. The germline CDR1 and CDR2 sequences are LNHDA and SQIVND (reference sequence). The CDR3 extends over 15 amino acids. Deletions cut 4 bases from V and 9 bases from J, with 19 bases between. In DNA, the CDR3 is TGTGCCAGTAGTACCCACCGGAATGCTGGCGTGCCCCAGCATTTT. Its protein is CASSTHRNAGVPQHF. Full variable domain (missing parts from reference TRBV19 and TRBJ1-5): DGGITQSPKYLFRKEGQNVTLSCEQNLNHDAMYWYRQDPGQGLRLIYYSQIVNDFQKGDIAEGYSVSREKKESFPLTVTSAQKNPTAFYLCASSTHRNAGVPQHFGDGTRLSIL.

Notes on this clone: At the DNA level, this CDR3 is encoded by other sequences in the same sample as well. CDR3: CASSRGNEQFF. The CDR3 DNA reads TGTGCCAGTAGTAGGGGGAATGAGCAGTTCTTC. The chain carries TRBV19 and TRBJ2-1; D may be TRBD1 or TRBD2 (5 bases each). Germline loops: CDR1 LNHDA, CDR2 SQIVND (reference sequence). Trimming cost V 4 bases and J 7 bases, with 5 bases left between them. This CDR3 region has 11 residues.

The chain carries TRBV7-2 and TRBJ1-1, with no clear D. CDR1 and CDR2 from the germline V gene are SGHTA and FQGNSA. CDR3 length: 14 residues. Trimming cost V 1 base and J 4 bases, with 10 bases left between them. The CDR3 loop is CASSLVSRGTEAFF. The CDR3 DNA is TGTGCCAGCAGCTTAGTATCGCGTGGCACTGAAGCTTTCTTT.

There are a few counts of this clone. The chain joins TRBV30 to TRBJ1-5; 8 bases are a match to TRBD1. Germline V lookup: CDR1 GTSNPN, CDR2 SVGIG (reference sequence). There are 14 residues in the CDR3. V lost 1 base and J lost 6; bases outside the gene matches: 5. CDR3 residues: CAWSGSTGVQPQHF. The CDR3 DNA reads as TGTGCCTGGAGTGGGTCGACAGGGGTTCAGCCCCAGCATTTT. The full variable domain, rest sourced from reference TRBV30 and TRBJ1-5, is SQTIHQWPATLVQPVGSPLSLECTVEGTSNPNLYWYRQAAGRGLQLLFYSVGIGQISSEVPQNLSASRPQDRQFILSSKKLLLSDSGFYLCAWSGSTGVQPQHFGDGTRLSIL.

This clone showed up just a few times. CDR3 region: CASSLVPPADYGYTF. The CDR3 nucleotides are TGTGCCAGCAGCTTAGTCCCACCGGCCGACTATGGCTACACCTTC. The chain recombines TRBV5-6 with TRBJ1-2; D gene uncertain. In germline, CDR1 is SGHDT, CDR2 YYEEEE. The CDR3 has 15 amino acids. With 2 bases removed from V and 3 bases from J, the gap between germline ends came to 14 bases.

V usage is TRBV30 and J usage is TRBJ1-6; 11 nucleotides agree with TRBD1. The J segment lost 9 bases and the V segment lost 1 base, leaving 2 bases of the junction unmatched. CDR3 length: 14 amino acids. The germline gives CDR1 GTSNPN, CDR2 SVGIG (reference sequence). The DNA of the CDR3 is TGTGCCTGGAGTGGAGGGACAGGGGGTTCACCCCTCCACTTT. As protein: CAWSGGTGGSPLHF.

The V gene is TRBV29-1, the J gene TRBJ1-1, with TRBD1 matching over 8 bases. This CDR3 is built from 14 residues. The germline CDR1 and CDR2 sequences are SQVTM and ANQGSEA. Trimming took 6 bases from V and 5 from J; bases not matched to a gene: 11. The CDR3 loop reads CSVGRQGPRTEAFF. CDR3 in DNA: TGCAGCGTGGGACGACAGGGGCCGCGAACTGAAGCTTTCTTT.

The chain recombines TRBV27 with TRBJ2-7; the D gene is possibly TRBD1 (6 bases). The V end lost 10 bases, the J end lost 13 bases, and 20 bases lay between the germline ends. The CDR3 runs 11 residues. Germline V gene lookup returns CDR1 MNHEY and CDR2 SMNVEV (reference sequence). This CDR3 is CATILRRGIYF. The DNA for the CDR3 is TGTGCCACCATACTCCGAAGGGGGATCTACTTC.

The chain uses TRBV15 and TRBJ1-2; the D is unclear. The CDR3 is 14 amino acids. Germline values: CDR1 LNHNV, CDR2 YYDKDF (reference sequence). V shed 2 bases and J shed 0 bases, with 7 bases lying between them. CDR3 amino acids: CATSRQDPNYGYTF. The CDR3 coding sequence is TGTGCCACCAGCAGACAGGACCCTAACTATGGCTACACCTTC.

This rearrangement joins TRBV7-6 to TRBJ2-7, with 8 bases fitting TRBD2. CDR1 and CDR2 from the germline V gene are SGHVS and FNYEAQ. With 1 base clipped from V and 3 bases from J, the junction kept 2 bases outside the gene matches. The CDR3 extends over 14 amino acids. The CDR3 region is CASSLGGLVYEQYF. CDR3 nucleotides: TGTGCCAGCAGCTTAGGGGGACTAGTCTACGAGCAGTACTTC.

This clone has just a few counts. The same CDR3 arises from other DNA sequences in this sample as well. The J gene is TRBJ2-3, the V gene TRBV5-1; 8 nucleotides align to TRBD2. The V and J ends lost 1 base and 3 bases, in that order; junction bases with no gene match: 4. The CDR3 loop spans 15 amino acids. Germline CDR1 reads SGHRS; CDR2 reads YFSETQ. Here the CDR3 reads CASSLLAGGTDTQYF. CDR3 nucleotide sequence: TGCGCCAGCAGCTTGCTAGCGGGCGGGACAGATACGCAGTATTTT.

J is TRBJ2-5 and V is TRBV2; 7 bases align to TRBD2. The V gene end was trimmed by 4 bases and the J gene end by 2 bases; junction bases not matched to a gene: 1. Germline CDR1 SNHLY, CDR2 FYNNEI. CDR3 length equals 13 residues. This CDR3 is CASSVSGQETQYF. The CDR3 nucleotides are TGTGCCAGCAGTGTTAGCGGGCAAGAGACCCAGTACTTC.

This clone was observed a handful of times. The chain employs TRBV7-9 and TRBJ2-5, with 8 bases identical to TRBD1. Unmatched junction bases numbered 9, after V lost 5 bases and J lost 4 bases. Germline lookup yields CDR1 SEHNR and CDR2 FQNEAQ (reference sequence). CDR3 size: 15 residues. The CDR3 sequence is CASSRWTGLRETQYF. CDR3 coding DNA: TGTGCCAGCAGCCGATGGACAGGGTTGCGAGAGACCCAGTACTTC.

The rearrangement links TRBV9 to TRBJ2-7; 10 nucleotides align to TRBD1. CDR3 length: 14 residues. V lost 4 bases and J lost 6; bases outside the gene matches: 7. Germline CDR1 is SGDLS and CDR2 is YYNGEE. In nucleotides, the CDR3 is TGTGCCAGCAGCCGACGGGACAGGGGCGCCGAGCAGTACTTC. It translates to CASSRRDRGAEQYF.

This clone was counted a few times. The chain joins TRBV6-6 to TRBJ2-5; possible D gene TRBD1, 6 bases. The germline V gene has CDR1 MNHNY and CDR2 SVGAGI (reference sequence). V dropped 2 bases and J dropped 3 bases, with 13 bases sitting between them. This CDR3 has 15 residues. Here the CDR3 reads CASSYGQGYEETQYF. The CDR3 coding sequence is TGTGCCAGCAGTTACGGCCAGGGGTATGAAGAGACCCAGTACTTC.

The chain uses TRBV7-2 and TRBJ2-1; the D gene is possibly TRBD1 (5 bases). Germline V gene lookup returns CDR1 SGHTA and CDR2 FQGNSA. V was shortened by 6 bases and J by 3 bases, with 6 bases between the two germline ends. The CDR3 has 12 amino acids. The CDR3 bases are TGTGCCAGCAGGACAGTCTACAATGAGCAGTTCTTC. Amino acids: CASRTVYNEQFF. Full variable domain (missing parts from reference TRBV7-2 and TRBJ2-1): GAGVSQSPSNKVTEKGKDVELRCDPISGHTALYWYRQSLGQGLEFLIYFQGNSAPDKSGLPSDRFSAERTGGSVSTLTIQRTQQEDSAVYLCASRTVYNEQFFGPGTRLTVL.

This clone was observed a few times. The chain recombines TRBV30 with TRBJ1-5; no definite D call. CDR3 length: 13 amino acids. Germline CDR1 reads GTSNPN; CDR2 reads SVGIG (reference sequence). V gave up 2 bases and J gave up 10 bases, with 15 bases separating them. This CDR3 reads CAWSSKVGQPQHF. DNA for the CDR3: TGTGCCTGGAGTAGTAAGGTCGGTCAACCCCAGCATTTT.

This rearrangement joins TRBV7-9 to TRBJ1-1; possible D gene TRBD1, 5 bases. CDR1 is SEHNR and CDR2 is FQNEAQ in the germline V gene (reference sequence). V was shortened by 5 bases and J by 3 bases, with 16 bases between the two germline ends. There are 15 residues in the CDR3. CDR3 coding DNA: TGTGCCAGCAGCAAAATGGGGGTCGGTGACACTGAAGCTTTCTTT. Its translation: CASSKMGVGDTEAFF. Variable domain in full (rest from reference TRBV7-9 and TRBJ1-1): DTGVSQNPRHKITKRGQNVTFRCDPISEHNRLYWYRQTLGQGPEFLTYFQNEAQLEKSRLLSDRFSAERPKGSFSTLEIQRTEQGDSAMYLCASSKMGVGDTEAFFGQGTRLTVV.

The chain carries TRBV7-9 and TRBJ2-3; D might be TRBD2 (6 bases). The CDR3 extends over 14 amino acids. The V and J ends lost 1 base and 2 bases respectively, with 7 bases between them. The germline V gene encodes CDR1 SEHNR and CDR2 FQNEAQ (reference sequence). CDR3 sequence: CASSLGDFTDTQYF. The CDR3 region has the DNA TGTGCCAGCAGCTTAGGGGACTTCACAGATACGCAGTATTTT.

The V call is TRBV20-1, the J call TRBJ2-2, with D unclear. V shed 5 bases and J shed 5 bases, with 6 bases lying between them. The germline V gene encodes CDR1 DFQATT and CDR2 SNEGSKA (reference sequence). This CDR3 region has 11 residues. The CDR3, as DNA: TGCAGTGCTTTGGGAACCGGGGAGCTGTTTTTT. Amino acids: CSALGTGELFF.

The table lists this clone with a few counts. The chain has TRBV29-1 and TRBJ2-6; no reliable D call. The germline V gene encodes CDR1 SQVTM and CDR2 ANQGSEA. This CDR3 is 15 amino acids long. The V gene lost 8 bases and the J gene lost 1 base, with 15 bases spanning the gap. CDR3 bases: TGCAGCTCCTCCGGTGGGGAATCTGGGGCCAACGTCCTGACTTTC. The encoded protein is CSSSGGESGANVLTF.

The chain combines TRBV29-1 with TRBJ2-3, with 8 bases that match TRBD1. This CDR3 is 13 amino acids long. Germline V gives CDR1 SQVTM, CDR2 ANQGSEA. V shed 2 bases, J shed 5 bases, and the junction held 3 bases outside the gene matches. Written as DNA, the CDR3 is TGCAGCGTTGAACAGGGGGCCGGAGATACGCAGTATTTT. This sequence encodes CSVEQGAGDTQYF.

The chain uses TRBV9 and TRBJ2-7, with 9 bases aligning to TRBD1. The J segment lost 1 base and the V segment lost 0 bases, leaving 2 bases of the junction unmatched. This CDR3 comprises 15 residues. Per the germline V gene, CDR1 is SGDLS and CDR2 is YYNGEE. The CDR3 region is CASSVAGQGSYEQYF. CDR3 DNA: TGTGCCAGCAGCGTAGCAGGACAGGGGTCCTACGAGCAGTACTTC. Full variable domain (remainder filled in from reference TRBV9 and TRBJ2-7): DSGVTQTPKHLITATGQRVTLRCSPRSGDLSVYWYQQSLDQGLQFLIQYYNGEERAKGNILERFSAQQFPDLHSELNLSSLELGDSALYFCASSVAGQGSYEQYFGPGTRLTVT.

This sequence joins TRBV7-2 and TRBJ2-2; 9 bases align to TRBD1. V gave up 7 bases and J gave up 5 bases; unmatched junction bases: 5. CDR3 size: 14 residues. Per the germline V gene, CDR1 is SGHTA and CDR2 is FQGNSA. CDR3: CASNPDRGTGELFF. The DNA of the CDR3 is TGTGCCAGCAACCCAGACAGGGGGACCGGGGAGCTGTTTTTT.

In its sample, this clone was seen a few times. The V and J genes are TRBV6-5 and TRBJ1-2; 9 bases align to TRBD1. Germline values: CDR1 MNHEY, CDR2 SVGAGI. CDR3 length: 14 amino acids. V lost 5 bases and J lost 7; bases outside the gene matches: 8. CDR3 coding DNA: TGTGCCAGCAGTCCCGGACAGGGGTCTTCTGGCTACACCTTC. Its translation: CASSPGQGSSGYTF.

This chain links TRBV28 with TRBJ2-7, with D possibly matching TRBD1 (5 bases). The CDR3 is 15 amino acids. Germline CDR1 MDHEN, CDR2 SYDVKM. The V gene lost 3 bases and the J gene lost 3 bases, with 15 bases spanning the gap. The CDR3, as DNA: TGTGCCAGCAGTTTTTTTGGGGCGCGGATCTACGAGCAGTACTTC. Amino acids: CASSFFGARIYEQYF.